Presented here are 14 T cell receptor beta chains from one specimen sequenced in a study of T-cell memory formation after mild COVID-19. TCRdb processed the 5' RACE reads anew with MiXCR; each CDR3 protein has one entry. The data contain 90,000 to 120,000 distinct CDR3 sequences, 14% of them singletons. Sequenced: PBMCs or a T cell subset sorted from them (not recorded which). These receptors all come from a man between 18 and 29 years old who had mild COVID-19 (a few samples of this study predate the infection). Cell type and time point are not known.

V usage is TRBV6-5 and J usage is TRBJ2-7, with TRBD2 matching 12 bases. Germline loops: CDR1 MNHEY, CDR2 SVGAGI. V shed 2 bases, J shed 3 bases, and the junction held 5 bases outside the gene matches. This CDR3 has 16 amino acids. The CDR3 DNA reads TGTGCCAGCAGTTACATGCTAGCGGGGGGGCTCTACGAGCAGTACTTC. The encoded protein is CASSYMLAGGLYEQYF.

The chain has TRBV5-4 and TRBJ2-5; 10 bases agree with TRBD1. Trimming cost V 0 bases and J 4 bases; bases outside gene matches: 6. This CDR3 is built from 16 residues. Germline CDR1 SGHNT, CDR2 YYREEE (reference sequence). The CDR3 loop is CASSLVGTGVIETQYF. The CDR3 nucleotides read TGTGCCAGCAGCTTGGTAGGGACAGGGGTTATAGAGACCCAGTACTTC.

At least ten counts were recorded for this clonotype. The rearrangement links TRBV20-1 to TRBJ2-1; D perhaps matches TRBD2 (5 bases). The CDR3 covers 13 residues. V was shortened by 6 bases and J by 7 bases, with 16 bases between the two germline ends. The germline gives CDR1 DFQATT, CDR2 SNEGSKA (reference sequence). In nucleotides, the CDR3 is TGCAGTGCCCGCCGGCCCTCGGGAAATGAGCAGTTCTTC. It translates to CSARRPSGNEQFF.

This clonotype was observed a few times. This sequence joins TRBV7-3 and TRBJ1-1; unclear D gene. The CDR3 is 13 residues long. With 3 bases removed from V and 1 base from J, the gap between germline ends came to 6 bases. CDR1 and CDR2 from the germline V gene are SGHTA and FQGTGA. The CDR3 protein is CASSLFQNTEAFF. The CDR3 coding sequence is TGTGCCAGCAGCTTGTTCCAGAACACTGAAGCTTTCTTT.

This clonotype was counted between two and nine times. The genes are TRBV27 and TRBJ2-7, with 10 bases aligning to TRBD2. The CDR3 is 15 residues long. Germline values: CDR1 MNHEY, CDR2 SMNVEV (reference sequence). V trimming: 5 bases; J trimming: 4 bases; junction bases outside the gene matches: 8. DNA for the CDR3: TGTGCCAGCAGTCTACTAGCGGGGCTTTCTTACGAGCAGTACTTC. Its translation is CASSLLAGLSYEQYF.

This CDR3 reads CASSYGGNYEQYF. The CDR3, as DNA: TGCGCCAGCAGCTACGGGGGGAACTACGAGCAGTACTTC. The chain has TRBV5-1 and TRBJ2-7; 7 bases fit TRBD2. Per the germline V gene, CDR1 is SGHRS and CDR2 is YFSETQ. The J segment lost 3 bases and the V segment lost 3 bases, leaving 3 bases of the junction unmatched. The CDR3 is 13 residues long.

The V and J genes are TRBV7-9 and TRBJ2-7; no firm D call. Trimming took 8 bases from V and 6 from J, leaving 11 bases between them. The germline V gene encodes CDR1 SEHNR and CDR2 FQNEAQ (reference sequence). The CDR3 loop spans 11 amino acids. CDR3 protein: CASALLGEQYF. CDR3 bases: TGTGCCAGCGCTCTCCTCGGCGAGCAGTACTTC.

This clonotype showed up just a few times. V gene TRBV5-1 combines with J gene TRBJ1-1, with a weak D call TRBD1 (5 bases). Trimming pared 3 bases from V and 4 bases from J, leaving 13 bases between. The CDR3 totals 14 residues. Germline V gene data show CDR1 as SGHRS and CDR2 as YFSETQ. CDR3 amino acids: CASSWGLVRTEAFF. The CDR3 DNA follows: TGCGCCAGCAGCTGGGGACTGGTCCGCACTGAAGCTTTCTTT.

This clonotype showed up just a few times. The chain couples TRBV12-3 or TRBV12-4 to TRBJ1-2, with TRBD1 as a possible D gene (6 bases). Trimming shortened V by 3 bases and J by 3 bases, and 11 bases separated the two germline ends. The CDR3 is made up of 14 amino acids. The CDR3 here is CASSFGGQDYGYTF. In DNA form, the CDR3 reads TGTGCCAGCAGTTTCGGGGGGCAGGACTATGGCTACACCTTC.

This clonotype was counted only a few times. This chain links TRBV7-2 with TRBJ2-3, with 7 positions matching TRBD2. The length of the CDR3 is 15 residues. Germline V gene lookup returns CDR1 SGHTA and CDR2 FQGNSA. The V gene end was trimmed by 2 bases and the J gene end by 3 bases; junction bases not matched to a gene: 5. The CDR3 bases are TGTGCCAGCAGCTTATTGCCGGGGGGAACAGATACGCAGTATTTT. It codes for CASSLLPGGTDTQYF.

This clonotype was recorded a few times. The chain employs TRBV10-2 and TRBJ2-1; 8 positions match TRBD2. CDR1 and CDR2 from the germline V gene are WSHSY and SAAADI. CDR3 size: 17 residues. V dropped 0 bases and J dropped 7; count of bases not matched to a gene: 11. The DNA for the CDR3 is TGCGCCAGCAGTGAGTCGGGGGCGGGGGGCATGCTTAATGAGCAGTTCTTC. Residues: CASSESGAGGMLNEQFF.

V gene TRBV4-2 combines with J gene TRBJ2-1, with a weak D call TRBD1 (6 bases). The germline V gene has CDR1 LGHNA and CDR2 YNFKEQ. V shed 3 bases and J shed 5 bases, with 11 bases lying between them. The CDR3 has 14 amino acids. In nucleotides, the CDR3 is TGTGCCAGCAGCCAGGACAGAGCAAACAATGAGCAGTTCTTC. It translates to CASSQDRANNEQFF.

This clonotype was detected ten times or more. The chain employs TRBV5-1 and TRBJ2-7; TRBD1 matches 7 bases. Germline CDR1 reads SGHRS; CDR2 reads YFSETQ. CDR3 length: 14 amino acids. Losses at the gene ends were 0 bases for V and 3 bases for J; bases not matched to a gene: 3. The CDR3 loop reads CASSLVPGGYEQYF. The CDR3 coding sequence is TGCGCCAGCAGCTTGGTTCCAGGGGGCTACGAGCAGTACTTC.

This clonotype has a handful of counts. The rearrangement links TRBV7-9 to TRBJ2-2; 7 bases are shared with TRBD2. The CDR3 is 15 amino acids. Germline V gene data show CDR1 as SEHNR and CDR2 as FQNEAQ (reference sequence). J lost 5 bases, V lost 2 bases, and 5 bases had no gene match. The CDR3 spells CASSLLAVGTGELFF. The CDR3 nucleotides are TGTGCCAGCAGCTTACTAGCGGTAGGAACCGGGGAGCTGTTTTTT.